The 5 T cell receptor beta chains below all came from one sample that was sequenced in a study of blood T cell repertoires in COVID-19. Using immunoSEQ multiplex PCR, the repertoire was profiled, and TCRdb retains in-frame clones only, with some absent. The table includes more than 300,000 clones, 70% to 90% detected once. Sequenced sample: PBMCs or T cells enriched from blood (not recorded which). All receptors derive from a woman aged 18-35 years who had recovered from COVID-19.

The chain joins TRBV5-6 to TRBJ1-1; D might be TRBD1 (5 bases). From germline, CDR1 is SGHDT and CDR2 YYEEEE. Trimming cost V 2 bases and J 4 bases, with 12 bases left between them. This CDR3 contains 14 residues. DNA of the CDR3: TGTGCCAGCAGCTTCCCGCCGGGGGGCACTGAAGCTTTCTTT. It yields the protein CASSFPPGGTEAFF.

In DNA, the CDR3 is TGTGCCAGCAGCTCCTCGGGACTAGCGGGGGGGCCGCGCACAGATACGCAGTATTTT. It is translated as CASSSSGLAGGPRTDTQYF. V is TRBV7-9 and J is TRBJ2-3, with 16 bases fitting TRBD2. The length of the CDR3 is 19 residues. Germline CDR1 reads SEHNR; CDR2 reads FQNEAQ (reference sequence). V shed 4 bases and J 1 base; nucleotides not matched to a gene: 8.

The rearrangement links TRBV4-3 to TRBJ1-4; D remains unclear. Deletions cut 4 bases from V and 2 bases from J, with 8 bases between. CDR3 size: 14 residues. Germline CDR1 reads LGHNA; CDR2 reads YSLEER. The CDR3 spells CASSPGNTNEKLFF. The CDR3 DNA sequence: TGCGCCAGCAGCCCGGGGAATACTAATGAAAAACTGTTTTTT.

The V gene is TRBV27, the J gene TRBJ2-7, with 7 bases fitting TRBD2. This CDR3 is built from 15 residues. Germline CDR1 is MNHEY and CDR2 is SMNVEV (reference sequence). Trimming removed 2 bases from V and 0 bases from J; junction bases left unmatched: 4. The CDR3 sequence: CASSLRWTSSYEQYF. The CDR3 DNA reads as TGTGCCAGCAGTTTAAGGTGGACTAGCTCCTACGAGCAGTACTTC.

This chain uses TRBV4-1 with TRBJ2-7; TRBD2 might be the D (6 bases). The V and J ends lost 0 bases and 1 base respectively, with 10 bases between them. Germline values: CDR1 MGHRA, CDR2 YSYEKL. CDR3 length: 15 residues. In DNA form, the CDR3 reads TGCGCCAGCAGCCAAGACCCGGGGAGGTCCTACGAGCAGTACTTC. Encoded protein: CASSQDPGRSYEQYF.